This TCR beta chain was captured in a study of CXCR3-negative and CXCR3-positive naive CD8 T cells. Notes on the study in general: Compared with CXCR3-negative naive cells, CXCR3-positive naive cells showed more hydrophobic TRB CDR3s.

In preparing the TRB cDNA libraries, 5' RACE with UMI labels was used. With the 5' RACE reads reprocessed, TCRdb shows one record per CDR3 protein and no DNA. Its table records over 95,000 distinct CDR3 sequences. As to this clonotype: No antigen is known for it.

Material: naive CXCR3+ CD8+ T cells from blood. Subset: CD45RO-CCR7+CD27+CD95- naive CD8+ T cells expressing CXCR3 (TNR3+). This clonotype was sampled from a human donor in good health. Some clones in this sample may be carry-over from other donors' samples.

CDR3: CASSQEVSRAGEQYF. The chain employs TRBV4-1 and TRBJ2-7; the D call from TCRdb, TRBD1, cannot be confirmed without DNA. The CDR3 loop spans 15 amino acids. Germline CDR1 reads MGHRA; CDR2 reads YSYEKL.